The clone carrying this T cell receptor (beta chain) was detected ten times or more. As yet, its antigen is unknown. The sample is drawn from a study of shared clonotypes between healthy human individuals. Study observations and caveats: Of the naive CD4 clonotypes, around 4.8% were shared across a handful of donors. Few donors limited the genetic and exposure-history diversity represented. For sorted subsets, rarefaction showed incomplete sequencing despite large depth.

TCRdb's copy holds only in-frame clones and misses some; the assay was immunoSEQ multiplex PCR. The table records about a million clones, about 80% of them present only once. The CDR3 spans 13 residues. V was clipped by 4 bases and J by 12 bases; unmatched bases: 10. The germline CDR1 and CDR2 sequences are SGHRS and YFSETQ. The TCR originated in a man between 18 and 29 years old in good health. Material for sequencing was memory CD4+ T cells sorted from blood. The subset here: CD45RA-negative fraction. The chain employs TRBV5-1 and TRBJ2-1; 7 bases line up with TRBD1. Here the CDR3 reads CASSTEQGRGQFF. In nucleotides, the CDR3 is TGCGCCAGCAGCACGGAACAGGGGCGCGGGCAGTTCTTC. The full variable domain, with the rest looked up from reference TRBV5-1 and TRBJ2-1, is KAGVTQTPRYLIKTRGQQVTLSCSPISGHRSVSWYQQTPGQGLQFLFEYFSETQRNKGNFPGRFSGRQFSNSRSEMNVSTLELGDSALYLCASSTEQGRGQFFGPGTRLTVL.